This TCR beta chain was recorded in a study of cytomegalovirus exposure and HLA in healthy donors. General study findings and limits: 150 or so TCR beta chains were listed as cytomegalovirus-associated. What a later analysis showed was that several of the most significant clusters appeared linked to common viral pathogens. Under in vitro conditions, three CMV-associated chains were confirmed as specific for CMV antigens.

Details on this clone: Its antigen is currently unknown.

Both 60 Vbeta primers and 13 Jbeta primers went into the PCR. Sequencing was performed with immunoSEQ multiplex PCR; in TCRdb, only in-frame clones are kept and a portion is missing. In the table there are 120,000 to 150,000 clones, approximately 78% of which are singletons. The donors comprised healthy bone marrow donors. The germline gives CDR1 SGHRS, CDR2 YFSETQ. This CDR3 has 16 amino acids. V shed 0 bases and J shed 7 bases, with 17 bases lying between them. The receptor's source is a middle-aged man in good health and CMV-seropositive. Sequenced input: PBMCs. This rearrangement joins TRBV5-1 to TRBJ2-1; D is perhaps TRBD2 (6 bases). DNA of the CDR3: TGCGCCAGCAGCTTGGGGGCAGCGGGCCTGGGGAATGAGCAGTTCTTC. It yields the protein CASSLGAAGLGNEQFF.